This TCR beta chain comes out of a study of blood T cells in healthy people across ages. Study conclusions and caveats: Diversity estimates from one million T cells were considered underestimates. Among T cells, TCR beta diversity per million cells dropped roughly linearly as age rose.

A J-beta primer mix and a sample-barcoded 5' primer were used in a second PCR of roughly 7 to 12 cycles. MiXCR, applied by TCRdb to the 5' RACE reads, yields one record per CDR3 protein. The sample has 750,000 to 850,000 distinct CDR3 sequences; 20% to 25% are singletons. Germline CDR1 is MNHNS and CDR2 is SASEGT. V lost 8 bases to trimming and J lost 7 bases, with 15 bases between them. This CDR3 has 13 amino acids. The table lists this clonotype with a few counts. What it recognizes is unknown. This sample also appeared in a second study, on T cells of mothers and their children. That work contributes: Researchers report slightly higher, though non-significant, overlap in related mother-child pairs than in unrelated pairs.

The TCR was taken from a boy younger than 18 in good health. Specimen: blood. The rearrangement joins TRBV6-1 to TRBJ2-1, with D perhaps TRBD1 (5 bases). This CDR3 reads CASVLRQRNEQFF. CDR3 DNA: TGTGCCAGCGTCCTCCGACAGCGAAATGAGCAGTTCTTC.